The clone carrying this T cell receptor (beta chain) was found many times. Its antigen is undetermined. This record comes from a study of T-cell reconstitution after alpha-beta-depleted transplantation in children. Overall study findings and caveats: T-cell numbers and diversity one year post-transplant derived largely from freshly generated T cells. Reportedly, alpha-beta T cells present about two months post-transplant originated from several hundred expanded clones of graft origin. Certain patients had high TCRbeta diversity at day 60, and it came from recipient T cells and thymic progenitors that survived.

Unique molecular identifiers featured in how the TCRbeta library was prepared. TCRdb recomputed calls from the PCR reads with MiXCR, one row per CDR3 protein. The repertoire holds hundreds of thousands of distinct CDR3 sequences, approximately 12% seen once, with approximately 2% in the top ten. The receptor's source is a male patient under 18 who had a stem cell transplant for acute myeloid leukemia, so the T cells may come from the graft donor. This sample comprised PBMCs, mostly from graft donor cells, obtained 360 days after TCRalphabeta/CD19-depleted stem cell transplant.

The CDR3 region has the DNA TGCAGCGTTCCCCCCCAGAGCGGGTTGCCCCCCAATGAGCAGTTCTTC. It translates to CSVPPQSGLPPNEQFF. The chain recombines TRBV29-1 with TRBJ2-1; D is perhaps TRBD2 (6 bases). The CDR3 sequence is 16 residues long. With 5 bases removed from V and 6 bases from J, the gap between germline ends came to 23 bases. The germline CDR1 and CDR2 sequences are SQVTM and ANQGSEA.